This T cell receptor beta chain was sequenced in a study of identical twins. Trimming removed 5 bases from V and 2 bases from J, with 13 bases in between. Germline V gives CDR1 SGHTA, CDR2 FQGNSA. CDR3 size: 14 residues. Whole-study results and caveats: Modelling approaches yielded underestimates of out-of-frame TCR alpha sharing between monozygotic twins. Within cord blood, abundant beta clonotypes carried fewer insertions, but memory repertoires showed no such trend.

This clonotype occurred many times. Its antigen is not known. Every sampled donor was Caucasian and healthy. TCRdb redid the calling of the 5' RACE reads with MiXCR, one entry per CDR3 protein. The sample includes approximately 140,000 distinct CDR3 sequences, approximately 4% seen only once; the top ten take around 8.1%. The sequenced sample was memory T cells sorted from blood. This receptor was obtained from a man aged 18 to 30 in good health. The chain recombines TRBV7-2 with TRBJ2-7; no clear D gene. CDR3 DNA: TGTGCCAGCAGCCCCTCATGGATCACCTACGAGCAGTACTTC. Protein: CASSPSWITYEQYF.